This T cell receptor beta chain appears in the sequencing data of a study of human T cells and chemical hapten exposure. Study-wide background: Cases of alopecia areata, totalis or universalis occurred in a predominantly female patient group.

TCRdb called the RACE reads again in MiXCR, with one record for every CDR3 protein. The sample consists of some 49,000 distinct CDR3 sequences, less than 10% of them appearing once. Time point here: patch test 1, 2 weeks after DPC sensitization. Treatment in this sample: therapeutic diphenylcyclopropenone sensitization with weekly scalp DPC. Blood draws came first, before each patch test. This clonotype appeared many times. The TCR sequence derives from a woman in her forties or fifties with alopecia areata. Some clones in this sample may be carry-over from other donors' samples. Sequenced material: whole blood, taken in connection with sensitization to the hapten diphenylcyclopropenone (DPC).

The CDR3 is CSVEVAGQGTYEQYF. CDR3 sequence (DNA): TGCAGCGTTGAAGTAGCGGGACAGGGGACCTACGAGCAGTACTTC. The chain recombines TRBV29-1 with TRBJ2-7; 10 nucleotides line up with TRBD1. The V segment lost 1 base and the J segment 2 bases; nucleotides outside the gene matches: 5. The CDR3 length is 15 residues. CDR1 and CDR2 from the germline V gene are SQVTM and ANQGSEA.